This T cell receptor (beta chain) was retrieved from a study of PD-1 blockade in classical Hodgkin lymphoma. V was trimmed by 0 bases and J by 0 bases, leaving 9 bases between them. CDR1 is SGHTA, CDR2 FQGNSA, per germline. This CDR3 has 15 residues. Data came from immunoSEQ multiplex PCR; TCRdb stores just in-frame clones and leaves some out. Counted here are around 31,000 clones, 60% to 80% occurring once; the ten biggest clones make up around 4.2%. Each patient's relapse followed autologous stem cell transplantation, and brentuximab vedotin exposure varied. The sequence was collected from a human donor with classical Hodgkin lymphoma. Sequences were derived from peripheral blood mononuclear cells (PBMCs), sampled before the second cycle of nivolumab. The V and J genes are TRBV7-2 and TRBJ2-7; D unclear. The CDR3 region is CASSLAPKSSYEQYF. The CDR3 DNA reads TGTGCCAGCAGCTTAGCGCCCAAGAGCTCCTACGAGCAGTACTTC.